This T cell receptor beta chain is from a study of T cell changes during pregnancy in multiple sclerosis. The CDR3 sequence is 17 residues long. Per the germline V gene, CDR1 is SNHLY and CDR2 is FYNNEI. V lost 2 bases and J lost 4, with 18 bases in between. Profiled with immunoSEQ multiplex PCR; TCRdb holds only in-frame clones, not every one. The sample lists roughly 90,000 clones, 90% to 95% seen once, with less than 2.5% in the top ten. This TCR was sampled from a female donor with multiple sclerosis, enrolled in a pregnancy study. The chain couples TRBV2 to TRBJ1-3; D may be TRBD1 (6 bases). The sample in question was peripheral blood, obtained in the third trimester of pregnancy. The CDR3: CASSEWGGGSWGNTIYF. The CDR3 DNA reads as TGTGCCAGCAGTGAATGGGGCGGGGGCTCGTGGGGAAACACCATATATTTT.